This TCR beta chain was recovered during a study of early T cells in non-severe SARS-CoV-2 infection (dated by TCRdb to the early 2020s). Concerning the study at large: Bulk RNA from unsorted whole blood was used for TCR sequencing, so alpha and beta chains could not be paired. What the authors observed across the whole study: VDJdb matching was skewed toward anti-spike CD8 responses and likely underestimated virus-specific expansions, missing private and CD4 specificities.

Libraries were constructed by 5' RACE. This sample was sequenced with a NextSeq 500. Unique molecular identifiers were attached to individual cDNA molecules in the TCR library protocol so that sequencing error and PCR bias could be corrected. Both TCR alpha and beta chains were sequenced, and tight co-correlation was observed between alpha and beta sequence abundances in each sample. Under the source paper's analysis protocol: Decombinator V4 was used to annotate TCR sequences for V gene, J gene and CDR3. TCRs were defined as expanded if a significant change between any two time points was detected under a Poisson model with p below 0.0001. TCR abundances were normalised to the total number of TCRs sequenced per sample and expressed as counts per million. MAIT TCRs were defined by TRAV1-2 paired with TRAJ12, TRAJ20 or TRAJ33, and iNKT TCRs by TRAV10 paired with TRAJ18. VDJdb, accessed 1 November 2021, was searched for CMV, EBV and SARS-CoV-2 annotated TCRs, with TCRs annotated for multiple antigens excluded. TCRdb reprocessing: public reads trimmed at Q25 with fastp, clones called with MiXCR, in-frame beta chains kept. Every entry covers one CDR3 protein and lists the most common genes and DNA from its rows. TCRdb, not the authors, supplied the V and J calls. The sample records around 86,000 distinct CDR3 sequences, 14% to 15% of which are singletons. The ten top clones hold less than 0.6% of the sample.

The study was a case-control design nested within a healthcare worker cohort in London, UK, with weekly nasopharyngeal swab PCR tests and blood sampling. Between 23 and 31 March 2020, the week of the UK lockdown, healthcare workers were enrolled and then followed up weekly for as long as 16 weeks. The germline V gene encodes CDR1 LGHDT and CDR2 YNNKEL (reference sequence). The CDR3 goes from the cysteine to the phenylalanine over 16 residues. CDR3 DNA only is kept here, 48 bases in frame from base 1. After removal of 3 bases from V and 5 bases from J, the junction retains 8 bases not matched to a gene. On this clonotype itself: This receptor's antigen is unknown. It has no much larger one-base neighbor in the sample; base qualities were not kept.

Material: whole blood. The chain was built from TRBV3-1 and TRBJ2-1; 9 bases in the junction line up with TRBD2. This sequence was found in an adult who was a healthcare worker with PCR-confirmed SARS-CoV-2 infection or an uninfected control (not recorded which). Read as DNA, the sequence is TGTGCCAGCAGCCAGATGGGGCTAGCGGGAAACAATGAGCAGTTCTTC. Its amino acids are CASSQMGLAGNNEQFF.